This TCR beta chain was captured by sequencing in a study of technical replicates of blood from four donors. The CDR3 length is 16 residues. Germline assignment: CDR1 MRHNA and CDR2 SNTAGT. With V trimmed by 5 bases and J by 6 bases, 10 bases remained unmatched. Clones were sequenced by immunoSEQ multiplex PCR, and TCRdb holds only the in-frame ones, with some missing. The sample lists over 55,000 clones; 70% to 90% were seen once. The sample comprised PBMCs. The clonotype originates from a human donor in good health. Some clones in this sample may be carry-over from other donors' samples. The chain carries TRBV6-4 and TRBJ2-1; 10 positions match TRBD2. The CDR3 reads CASSPTSSGGGNEQFF. The CDR3 DNA follows: TGTGCCAGCAGTCCCACCTCTAGCGGGGGTGGCAATGAGCAGTTCTTC.